The text below deals with one T cell receptor (beta chain). Its matching antigen is unknown. The data originate from a study of early stage breast cancer tumors. Turning to the study itself: Average read coverage per sample was roughly 9.3-fold. Study results and caveats: In about 90% of the 16 patients, blood comparison separated tumor from normal breast.

Germline CDR1 reads SGHVS; CDR2 reads FNYEAQ. V dropped 0 bases and J dropped 5 bases, with 19 bases sitting between them. The CDR3 is made up of 17 amino acids. Some clones are missing from TCRdb's copy, which holds only in-frame ones; the method was immunoSEQ multiplex PCR. The sample has fewer than 70,000 clones, approximately 80% seen once; the top ten hold approximately 4.5%. The sequencing input was blood. The J gene is TRBJ2-5, the V gene TRBV7-6; D is perhaps TRBD1 (6 bases). This TCR came from a person in their 40s with breast cancer. The CDR3 spells CASSLASARGTGETQYF. Here the CDR3 DNA reads TGTGCCAGCAGCTTAGCCTCTGCCAGGGGAACGGGGGAGACCCAGTACTTC. Based on the CDR3 plus reference TRBV7-6 and TRBJ2-5, the full variable domain is GAGVSQSPRYKVTKRGQDVALRCDPISGHVSLYWYRQALGQGPEFLTYFNYEAQQDKSGLPNDRFSAERPEGSISTLTIQRTEQRDSAMYRCASSLASARGTGETQYFGPGTRLLVL.